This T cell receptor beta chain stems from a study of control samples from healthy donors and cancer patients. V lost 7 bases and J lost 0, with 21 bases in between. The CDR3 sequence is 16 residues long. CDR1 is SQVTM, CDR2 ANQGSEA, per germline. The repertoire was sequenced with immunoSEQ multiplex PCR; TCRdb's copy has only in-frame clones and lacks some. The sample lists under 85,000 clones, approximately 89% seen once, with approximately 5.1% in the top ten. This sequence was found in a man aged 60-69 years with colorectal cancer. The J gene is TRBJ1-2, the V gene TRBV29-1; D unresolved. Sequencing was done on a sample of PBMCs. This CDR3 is CSATEPYTLANYGYTF. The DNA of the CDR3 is TGCAGCGCGACGGAGCCGTACACACTAGCTAACTATGGCTACACCTTC.